These 14 T cell receptor beta chains originate from one sample sequenced in a study of liver allograft versus peripheral blood T cells. For the study at large: Comparing T cell receptor repertoires in transplanted livers with those in recipients' peripheral blood was part of the design.

TCRdb reprocessed the reads via MiXCR and lists one record per CDR3 protein. The sample has under 5,000 distinct CDR3 sequences, 13% to 15% seen once. The receptors shown here come from a human patient who had a liver transplant. The graft donor may be the source of some T cells.

This clonotype has a handful of counts. J is TRBJ2-7 and V is TRBV7-9; 7 nucleotides line up with TRBD1. CDR1 and CDR2 (germline): SEHNR, FQNEAQ (reference sequence). Trimming removed 0 bases from V and 5 bases from J; junction bases left unmatched: 10. The CDR3 covers 16 residues. CDR3 loop: CASSLAPDRDPHEQYF. CDR3 in DNA: TGTGCCAGCAGCTTAGCCCCAGACAGGGACCCCCACGAGCAGTACTTC.

The sample holds many counts of this clonotype. The rearrangement links TRBV28 to TRBJ2-7; D is ambiguous. CDR1 and CDR2 (germline): MDHEN, SYDVKM. V lost 3 bases, J lost 2 bases, and 8 bases lay in between. This CDR3 spans 13 amino acids. The CDR3 coding sequence is TGTGCCAGCAGTTTTCTACCGCCCTACGAGCAGTACTTC. Translated, it gives CASSFLPPYEQYF.

As regards this clonotype: One base away lies a much larger clone, so this may be a sequencing read error. The chain has TRBV20-1 and TRBJ1-1; weak D call: TRBD1 (6 bases). The V gene lost 6 bases and the J gene lost 7 bases, with 24 bases spanning the gap. CDR1 is DFQATT, CDR2 SNEGSKA, per germline (reference sequence). There are 15 residues in the CDR3. In DNA, the CDR3 is TGCAGTGCAGGCGACCCACGGGGGGCGGAGGATGAAGCTTTCTTT. Its protein product is CSAGDPRGAEDEAFF.

In this sample, this clonotype turned up a few times. This chain connects TRBV2 to TRBJ2-7; possible D gene TRBD1, 6 bases. The length of the CDR3 is 15 residues. CDR1 and CDR2 from the germline V gene are SNHLY and FYNNEI. V was trimmed by 5 bases and J by 4 bases, leaving 18 bases between them. CDR3 protein: CASSSKTGDSYEQYF. The CDR3 DNA is TGTGCCAGCAGTTCTAAGACAGGAGATTCTTACGAGCAGTACTTC.

The chain couples TRBV2 to TRBJ2-2; TRBD2 matches 7 bases. The CDR3 length is 17 residues. Trimming cost V 2 bases and J 6 bases; bases outside gene matches: 12. Per the germline V gene, CDR1 is SNHLY and CDR2 is FYNNEI. As DNA, the CDR3 is TGTGCCAGCAGTGAAAATTCGGGTTCTAGCGGTGCCGGGGAGCTGTTTTTT. Its protein product is CASSENSGSSGAGELFF. Using reference TRBV2 and TRBJ2-2 for the parts outside the CDR3, the full variable domain is EPEVTQTPSHQVTQMGQEVILRCVPISNHLYFYWYRQILGQKVEFLVSFYNNEISEKSEIFDDQFSVERPDGSNFTLKIRSTKLEDSAMYFCASSENSGSSGAGELFFGEGSRLTVL.

This clonotype is medium-sized in the sample. The chain links TRBV28 to TRBJ1-3; 7 bases map to TRBD1. The CDR3 is 14 amino acids. V was pared by 5 bases and J by 13 bases, with 14 bases of the junction left unmatched. Germline CDR1 and CDR2: MDHEN and SYDVKM. CDR3 DNA sequence: TGTGCCAGCAGTACGCTGCGACAGGGAGCGACGATATATTTT. Its translation is CASSTLRQGATIYF.

By frequency in the sample, this clonotype is medium-sized. The chain is built from TRBV19 and TRBJ2-1, with 7 bases that match TRBD2. This CDR3 has 16 amino acids. Germline CDR1 LNHDA, CDR2 SQIVND (reference sequence). The ends lost 1 base at V and 2 bases at J; junction bases unmatched: 5. The CDR3 region is CASSIVGGSAYNEQFF. CDR3 nucleotide sequence: TGTGCCAGTAGTATAGTAGGCGGGAGCGCCTACAATGAGCAGTTCTTC.

This clonotype ranks as medium-sized. V usage is TRBV6-5 and J usage is TRBJ2-7; D perhaps matches TRBD2 (6 bases). CDR1 is MNHEY, CDR2 SVGAGI, per germline. CDR3 length: 14 residues. Trimming removed 2 bases at V and 4 bases at J, with 12 bases between. The CDR3 spells CASSYGRTNYEQYF. Written as DNA, the CDR3 is TGTGCCAGCAGTTACGGACGGACTAATTACGAGCAGTACTTC.

This clonotype is medium-sized in the sample. This chain connects TRBV20-1 to TRBJ2-1; D gene uncertain. Trimming took 0 bases from V and 0 from J, leaving 12 bases between them. Germline-derived CDR1 and CDR2 are DFQATT and SNEGSKA (reference sequence). The CDR3 runs to 16 residues. CDR3 protein: CSARDQTSLSYNEQFF. The CDR3 DNA follows: TGCAGTGCTAGAGATCAGACCTCCCTCTCCTACAATGAGCAGTTCTTC.

This clonotype is judged large. The gene calls are TRBV13 and TRBJ1-3; tentative D call: TRBD1 (5 bases). Germline assignment: CDR1 PRHDT and CDR2 FYEKMQ (reference sequence). The CDR3 spans 14 residues. Trimming took 5 bases from V and 4 from J, leaving 12 bases between them. CDR3 sequence: CASSGGGYGNTIYF. The CDR3 region has the DNA TGTGCCAGCAGCGGGGGAGGGTACGGAAACACCATATATTTT.

CDR3 sequence: CASSPWTGGTQLRETQYF. Here the CDR3 DNA reads TGTGCCAGCAGTCCGTGGACAGGGGGCACCCAGTTAAGAGAGACCCAGTACTTC. The rearrangement uses TRBV27 and TRBJ2-5; 11 nucleotides line up with TRBD1. There are 18 residues in the CDR3. V dropped 5 bases and J dropped 4; count of bases not matched to a gene: 15. CDR1 is MNHEY and CDR2 is SMNVEV in the germline V gene (reference sequence).

Concerning this clonotype: A far larger clone is just one base off, so this is likely a read error. The V gene is TRBV19, the J gene TRBJ1-4; 7 bases fit TRBD1. CDR1 is LNHDA and CDR2 is SQIVND in the germline V gene (reference sequence). The CDR3 sequence is 14 residues long. The CDR3 nucleotides are TGTGCCAGCAGTTTTTCAGGGGGTGATGATAAACTGTTTTTT. Residues: CASSFSGGDDKLFF. The full variable domain, its missing parts supplied by reference TRBV19 and TRBJ1-4, is DGGITQSPKYLFRKEGQNVTLSCEQNLNHDAMYWYRQDPGQGLRLIYYSQIVNDFQKGDIAEGYSVSREKKESFPLTVTSAQKNPTAFYLCASSFSGGDDKLFFGSGTQLSVL.

CDR3 protein: CASSTTSSSCEQYF. Here the CDR3 DNA reads TGTGCCAGTAGTACGACATCTAGCTCCTGCGAACAGTACTTC. The genes are TRBV19 and TRBJ2-7; D may be TRBD2 (5 bases). This CDR3 contains 14 residues. V was shortened by 4 bases and J by 10 bases, with 20 bases between the two germline ends. Germline V CDR1 and CDR2: LNHDA, SQIVND (reference sequence).

By share of the sample, this clonotype is medium-sized. The V gene is TRBV5-6, the J gene TRBJ1-2, with a weak D call TRBD1 (5 bases). CDR3 length equals 14 residues. Trimming cost V 4 bases and J 4 bases, with 14 bases left between them. Germline CDR1 and CDR2: SGHDT and YYEEEE. In DNA form, the CDR3 reads TGTGCCAGCAGCAACGGGGGGGATGTCTATGGCTACACCTTC. Translated, it gives CASSNGGDVYGYTF.